This TCR beta chain is drawn from a study of blood T cell repertoires in COVID-19. Those who participated ranged in age from about 18 to 89 years and resided in some 24 US areas. Cohorts were based on clinical histories the participants reported. Study processing details: Reference gene primer amplification in the assay estimated nucleated cell counts. The data were produced by immunoSEQ multiplex PCR, yet TCRdb's version contains in-frame clones alone and is incomplete. The V and J calls and clone size come from that table; D and trimming were worked out from the DNA. There are approximately 440,000 clones in the sample; about nine tenths occur only once, and 0.6% lies in the top ten. The sample was PBMCs or T cells enriched from blood (not recorded which). This receptor was obtained from a man aged 18 to 29 who had recovered from COVID-19.

The CDR3 protein is CSVENQGANTEAFF. The DNA for the CDR3 is TGCAGCGTTGAAAATCAGGGGGCGAACACTGAAGCTTTCTTT. This rearrangement joins TRBV29-1 to TRBJ1-1; 8 positions agree with TRBD1. Germline V gives CDR1 SQVTM, CDR2 ANQGSEA. The CDR3 has 14 residues. After removal of 2 bases from V and 1 base from J, the junction contained 3 bases not matched to a gene.